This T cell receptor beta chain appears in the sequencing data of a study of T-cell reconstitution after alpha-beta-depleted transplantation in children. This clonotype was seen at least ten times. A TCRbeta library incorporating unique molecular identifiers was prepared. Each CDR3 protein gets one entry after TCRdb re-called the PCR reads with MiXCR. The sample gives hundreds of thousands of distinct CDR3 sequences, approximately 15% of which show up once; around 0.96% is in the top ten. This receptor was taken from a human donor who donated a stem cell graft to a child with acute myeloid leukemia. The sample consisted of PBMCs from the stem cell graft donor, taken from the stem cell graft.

The CDR3 region is CASSLAGQGIADTQYF. CDR3 coding DNA: TGTGCCAGCAGTCTGGCCGGACAGGGGATCGCAGATACGCAGTATTTT. The J gene is TRBJ2-3, the V gene TRBV7-3; 9 bases match TRBD1. Germline V gene lookup returns CDR1 SGHTA and CDR2 FQGTGA. CDR3 length equals 16 residues. V lost 6 bases, J lost 4 bases, and 11 bases stayed unmatched.